What follows describes a single TCR beta chain. Its antigen is unidentified. This entry belongs to a study of T cells in localized non-small cell lung cancer. The study's findings and limits: Prolonged overall survival went with higher T cell density in the blood. Of the top 100 tumor clones, median approximately 50 were in adjacent lung, approximately 30 among its top 100. Heterogeneity is still possible, as just one tumor region was sequenced.

Sequenced by immunoSEQ multiplex PCR; TCRdb stores in-frame clones only, minus some. Here the sample spans over 70,000 clones, approximately 91% being singletons. The sample in question was PBMCs, obtained before any cancer treatment. The source of this sequence is a woman aged 35 to 75 with stage II squamous cell lung carcinoma.

The CDR3 nucleotides are TGCAGCGTTGGGGTGGGGAGGGACTCACCCCTCCACTTT. Translating gives CSVGVGRDSPLHF. The J gene is TRBJ1-6, the V gene TRBV29-1; a possible D gene is TRBD1 (5 bases). The length of the CDR3 is 13 residues. V lost 4 bases and J 10 bases, leaving 14 bases between the germline ends. CDR1 and CDR2 (germline): SQVTM, ANQGSEA.